Reported below is one T cell receptor (beta chain). Its target is not known. The CDR3 spans 17 residues. Germline V gene sequence: CDR1 MGHRA, CDR2 YSYEKL. The J segment lost 2 bases and the V segment lost 0 bases, leaving 7 bases of the junction unmatched. This sample stems from a study of shared clonotypes between healthy human individuals. Looking at the study overall: Donors had three CD4 naive, three CD4 memory, two CD8 naive and one CD8 memory plate apiece. Whole-study results and caveats: Collection of samples was limited to blood; tissue repertoires likely differ.

Every subset's genomic DNA went evenly onto several immunoSEQ plates. An approximately 220 ng quantity of DNA, 30,000 to 35,000 T cell genomes, went into the sorted-subset replicate PCRs. The assay was immunoSEQ multiplex PCR, and TCRdb's table has in-frame clones only and misses some. The table records some 2,400,000 clones, roughly 95% of them present only once. The sequence was collected from a man between 18 and 35 years old in good health. V gene TRBV4-1 combines with J gene TRBJ2-7; 10 bases align to TRBD2. Sequenced: naive CD4+ T cells sorted from blood. Described subset: CD45RA+ positively selected. CDR3: CASSQDLPSGRPYEQYF. The CDR3, as DNA: TGCGCCAGCAGCCAAGATCTTCCTAGCGGGAGACCCTACGAGCAGTACTTC.